The subject of this entry is one TCR beta chain. Antigen specificity is unknown. The sample originates from a study of T cell responses to AZD1222 COVID-19 vaccine. General study results and limits: A reported finding is that nearly half of spike-specific TCRs target unmutated variant regions. Recipients of two AZD1222 doses showed rising Spike-specific TCR breadth and depth.

Clones were read by immunoSEQ multiplex PCR, and TCRdb kept only the in-frame ones, dropping some. The table shows 40,000 to 60,000 clones, with approximately 79% occurring only once. Germline values: CDR1 SNHLY, CDR2 FYNNEI. This CDR3 region has 14 residues. Trimming removed 10 bases at V and 0 bases at J, with 16 bases between. The receptor was derived from an adult in good health. The chain combines TRBV2 with TRBJ2-7, with a weak D call TRBD2 (5 bases). Sequences were derived from peripheral blood, sampled on day 0 of MenACWY control vaccination. This chain's CDR3 is CATQEGTHSYEQYF. The CDR3 coding sequence is TGTGCCACCCAAGAGGGCACGCACTCCTACGAGCAGTACTTC.